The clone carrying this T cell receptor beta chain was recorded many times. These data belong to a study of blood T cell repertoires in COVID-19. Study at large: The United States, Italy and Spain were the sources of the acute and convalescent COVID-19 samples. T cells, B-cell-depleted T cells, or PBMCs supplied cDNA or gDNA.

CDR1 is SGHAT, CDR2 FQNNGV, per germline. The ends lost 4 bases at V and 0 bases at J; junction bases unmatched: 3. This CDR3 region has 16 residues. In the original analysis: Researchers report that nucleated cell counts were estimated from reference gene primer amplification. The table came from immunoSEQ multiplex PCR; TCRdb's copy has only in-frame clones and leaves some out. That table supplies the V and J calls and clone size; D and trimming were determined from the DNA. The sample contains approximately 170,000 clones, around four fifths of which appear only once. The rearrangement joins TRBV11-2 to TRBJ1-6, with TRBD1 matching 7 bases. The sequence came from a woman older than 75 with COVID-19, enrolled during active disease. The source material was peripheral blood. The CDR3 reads CASSSRDSSYNSPLHF. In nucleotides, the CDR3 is TGTGCCAGCAGCTCCCGGGACAGCTCCTATAATTCACCCCTCCACTTT.